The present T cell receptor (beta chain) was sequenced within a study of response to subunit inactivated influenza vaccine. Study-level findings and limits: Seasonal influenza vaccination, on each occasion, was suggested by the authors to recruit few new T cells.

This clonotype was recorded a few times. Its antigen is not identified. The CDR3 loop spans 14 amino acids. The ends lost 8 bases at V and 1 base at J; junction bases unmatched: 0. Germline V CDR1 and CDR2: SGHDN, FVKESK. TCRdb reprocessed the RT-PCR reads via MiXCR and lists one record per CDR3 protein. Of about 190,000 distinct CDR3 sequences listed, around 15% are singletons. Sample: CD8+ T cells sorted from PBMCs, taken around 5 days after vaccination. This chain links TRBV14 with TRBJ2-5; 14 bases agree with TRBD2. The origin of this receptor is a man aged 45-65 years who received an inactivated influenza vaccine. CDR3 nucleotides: TGTGCCAGCGGACTAGCGGGAGGCCAAGAGACCCAGTACTTC. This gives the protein CASGLAGGQETQYF. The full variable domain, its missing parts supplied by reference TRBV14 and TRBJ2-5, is EAGVTQFPSHSVIEKGQTVTLRCDPISGHDNLYWYRRVMGKEIKFLLHFVKESKQDESGMPNNRFLAERTGGTYSTLKVQPAELEDSGVYFCASGLAGGQETQYFGPGTRLLVL.